This entry lists 26 T cell receptor beta chains sequenced from one sample in a study of CD8 T cells in Susac syndrome. A quantity of about 0.5 to 1 ug RNA underwent reverse transcription using random hexamers. TCRdb itself ran the immunoSEQ multiplex PCR reads through MiXCR, one entry per CDR3 protein. The sample has about 190,000 distinct CDR3 sequences; 95% are singletons. The sample consisted of CD8+ T cells from PBMCs. These receptors were taken from a human donor with Susac syndrome.

This clonotype came up once. This chain joins TRBV21-1 and TRBJ2-4; no DNA check was done on the table's D call, TRBD2. TRBV21-1 corresponds to a pseudogene. This CDR3 is built from 16 residues. CDR3 sequence: CASSKGCAGGVDIQYF. The DNA for the CDR3 is TGTGCCAGCAGCAAAGGGTGCGCGGGAGGGGTAGACATTCAGTACTTC.

The V gene is TRBV4-2, the J gene TRBJ1-5; D gene unclear. The CDR3 is 16 amino acids. V lost 5 bases, J lost 0 bases, and 14 bases lay in between. In germline, CDR1 is LGHNA, CDR2 YNFKEQ. In DNA form, the CDR3 reads TGTGCCAGCAGCTCTGGCCATGGATATAGCAATCAGCCCCAGCATTTT. Translated, it gives CASSSGHGYSNQPQHF.

V and J are TRBV27 and TRBJ1-3, with a possible D match to TRBD1 (6 bases). The CDR3 contains 14 residues. V was trimmed by 3 bases and J by 4 bases, leaving 10 bases between them. Germline CDR1 MNHEY, CDR2 SMNVEV (reference sequence). DNA for the CDR3: TGTGCCAGCAGTTTTGTAGGGGGAGGAAACACCATATATTTT. As protein: CASSFVGGGNTIYF.

This chain connects TRBV11-2 to TRBJ2-1; D not resolved. The length of the CDR3 is 14 residues. From germline, CDR1 is SGHAT and CDR2 FQNNGV. Trimming pared 2 bases from V and 6 bases from J, leaving 11 bases between. CDR3 DNA: TGTGCCAGCAGCTTATACAGAGGTGGCAATGAGCAGTTCTTC. It translates to CASSLYRGGNEQFF.

V is TRBV12-3 or TRBV12-4 and J is TRBJ2-2, with 8 bases lining up with TRBD1. The CDR3 runs to 14 residues. V was clipped by 6 bases and J by 8 bases; unmatched bases: 8. The CDR3 is CASRSTGDVGELFF. In DNA, the CDR3 is TGTGCCAGCAGGTCGACAGGGGATGTTGGGGAGCTGTTTTTT.

The chain is built from TRBV29-1 and TRBJ1-4; D ambiguous. Germline lookup yields CDR1 SQVTM and CDR2 ANQGSEA. V was pared by 3 bases and J by 7 bases, with 12 bases between. The CDR3 totals 13 residues. Here the CDR3 DNA reads TGCAGCGTTGATAGCCCTCGGGGTGAAAAACTGTTTTTT. It is translated as CSVDSPRGEKLFF.

The chain carries TRBV5-5 and TRBJ1-6, with D unclear. This CDR3 region has 13 residues. CDR1 is SGHKS, CDR2 YYEKEE, per germline (reference sequence). V shed 0 bases and J shed 10 bases, with 8 bases lying between them. The CDR3 loop reads CASSLALGSPLHF. CDR3 nucleotide sequence: TGTGCCAGCAGCTTGGCACTCGGATCACCCCTCCACTTT.

The chain has TRBV9 and TRBJ2-7, with 8 bases identical to TRBD2. Germline V gene sequence: CDR1 SGDLS, CDR2 YYNGEE. The V segment lost 5 bases and the J segment 0 bases; nucleotides outside the gene matches: 10. The CDR3 has 16 residues. Here the CDR3 DNA reads TGTGCCAGCAGTCCAACCGGGACTAGTGTCTCCTACGAGCAGTACTTC. It specifies CASSPTGTSVSYEQYF.

The chain carries TRBV28 and TRBJ2-7; perhaps TRBD1 as D (5 bases). Germline V gene data show CDR1 as MDHEN and CDR2 as SYDVKM. V lost 4 bases and J 11 bases, leaving 18 bases between the germline ends. This CDR3 has 13 amino acids. This CDR3 is CASSSSRTPMEYF. DNA for the CDR3: TGTGCCAGCAGTTCCTCCCGGACACCTATGGAGTACTTC.

The chain uses TRBV7-9 and TRBJ1-2; tentatively, D is TRBD1 (5 bases). Per germline, CDR1 SEHNR and CDR2 FQNEAQ (reference sequence). The CDR3 length is 15 residues. Deletions cut 0 bases from V and 7 bases from J, with 15 bases between. The CDR3 bases are TGTGCCAGCAGCTTAGCCCCGGGACCTCAATCTGGCTACACCTTC. This gives the protein CASSLAPGPQSGYTF.

The chain has TRBV7-6 and TRBJ1-1, with D uncertain. Trimming stripped 5 bases from V and 6 bases from J, with 19 bases between. This CDR3 has 15 residues. From germline, CDR1 is SGHVS and CDR2 FNYEAQ. CDR3 nucleotides: TGTGCCAGCAGCCCCCATGTGGGAATGAGGTCTGAAGCTTTCTTT. Translation: CASSPHVGMRSEAFF.

The rearrangement uses TRBV27 and TRBJ2-1; 11 bases map to TRBD2. CDR3 length: 15 residues. After removal of 1 base from V and 9 bases from J, the junction contained 5 bases not matched to a gene. Germline V gene sequence: CDR1 MNHEY, CDR2 SMNVEV (reference sequence). The CDR3 bases are TGTGCCAGCAGTTTATTTTCTAGCGGGGGGTTTGAGCAGTTCTTC. Protein product: CASSLFSSGGFEQFF.

The gene calls are TRBV4-2 and TRBJ2-2; D is uncertain. Germline CDR1 reads LGHNA; CDR2 reads YNFKEQ. The CDR3 has 16 residues. V lost 0 bases, J lost 1 base, and 9 bases lay in between. This CDR3 reads CASSQEADMNTGELFF. The CDR3 nucleotides are TGTGCCAGCAGCCAAGAGGCGGATATGAACACCGGGGAGCTGTTTTTT.

This clonotype was seen only a few times. V is TRBV30 and J is TRBJ2-7; 9 positions match TRBD2. The trim removed 5 bases at V and 3 bases at J, leaving 2 bases unmatched. The CDR3 extends over 12 amino acids. Germline values: CDR1 GTSNPN, CDR2 SVGIG (reference sequence). CDR3 in DNA: TGTGCCTGGGGGACTAGCAGCTACGAGCAGTACTTC. It is translated as CAWGTSSYEQYF.

The genes are TRBV19 and TRBJ2-7, with TRBD2 as a possible D gene (6 bases). V lost 3 bases and J lost 2, with 8 bases in between. Looked up from germline, CDR1 is LNHDA and CDR2 is SQIVND (reference sequence). This CDR3 is 13 amino acids long. The CDR3 coding sequence is TGTGCCAGTAGTATGGGGGGAGCCTACGAGCAGTACTTC. Translated: CASSMGGAYEQYF.

V and J are TRBV19 and TRBJ1-1, with D possibly matching TRBD1 (5 bases). Trimming cost V 6 bases and J 0 bases, with 11 bases left between them. This CDR3 is built from 14 residues. Germline V lookup: CDR1 LNHDA, CDR2 SQIVND (reference sequence). The CDR3 DNA is TGTGCCAGTAGCGTCGGGACTTTGAACACTGAAGCTTTCTTT. This sequence encodes CASSVGTLNTEAFF. The whole variable domain, remainder taken from reference TRBV19 and TRBJ1-1, is DGGITQSPKYLFRKEGQNVTLSCEQNLNHDAMYWYRQDPGQGLRLIYYSQIVNDFQKGDIAEGYSVSREKKESFPLTVTSAQKNPTAFYLCASSVGTLNTEAFFGQGTRLTVV.

The chain recombines TRBV15 with TRBJ2-3; no definite D call. Germline V gene sequence: CDR1 LNHNV, CDR2 YYDKDF (reference sequence). V dropped 2 bases and J dropped 2 bases, with 5 bases sitting between them. The CDR3 loop spans 13 amino acids. The CDR3 DNA follows: TGTGCCACCAGCAGATATTACACAGATACGCAGTATTTT. This translates into CATSRYYTDTQYF.

In this sample, this clonotype turned up once. The chain employs TRBV29-1 and TRBJ1-2; unclear D gene. CDR3 length equals 11 residues. Germline CDR1 reads SQVTM; CDR2 reads ANQGSEA. Trimming stripped 1 base from V and 8 bases from J, with 8 bases between. The CDR3 protein is CSVEGLEGYTF. CDR3 bases: TGCAGCGTTGAAGGCCTGGAGGGCTACACCTTC.

The gene calls are TRBV29-1 and TRBJ2-2; D tentatively fits TRBD1 or TRBD2 (7 bases each). Germline V gives CDR1 SQVTM, CDR2 ANQGSEA. V lost 0 bases and J lost 5, with 16 bases in between. The CDR3 consists of 16 residues. In DNA, the CDR3 is TGCAGCGTTGAAGAGTTTTACAGGGGAGGGACCGGGGAGCTGTTTTTT. Its translation is CSVEEFYRGGTGELFF.

The chain has TRBV5-1 and TRBJ2-7, with 10 bases identical to TRBD1. Germline V CDR1 and CDR2: SGHRS, YFSETQ. With 4 bases clipped from V and 4 bases from J, the junction kept 8 bases outside the gene matches. The CDR3 totals 15 residues. CDR3 DNA sequence: TGCGCCAGCAGCAAGGGGACAGGGGACCCATACGAGCAGTACTTC. Amino acid sequence: CASSKGTGDPYEQYF.

The rearrangement links TRBV12-3 or TRBV12-4 to TRBJ2-1; weak D call: TRBD2 (6 bases). The CDR3 totals 14 residues. The V gene lost 3 bases and the J gene lost 7 bases, with 13 bases spanning the gap. The DNA of the CDR3 is TGTGCCAGCAGTTTGGGACTCTCAATAAATGAGCAGTTCTTC. This gives the protein CASSLGLSINEQFF.

The V call is TRBV5-6, the J call TRBJ2-7; TRBD2 matches at 8 bases. This CDR3 is built from 15 residues. V dropped 0 bases and J dropped 7; count of bases not matched to a gene: 9. Germline-derived CDR1 and CDR2 are SGHDT and YYEEEE. The CDR3 region has the DNA TGTGCCAGCAGCTTGGACGGGACTAGTCGCGGGGAGCAGTACTTC. This sequence encodes CASSLDGTSRGEQYF.

The gene calls are TRBV28 and TRBJ2-1, with 10 bases lining up with TRBD1. The length of the CDR3 is 14 residues. Germline lookup yields CDR1 MDHEN and CDR2 SYDVKM. Germline trimming cut 4 bases from V and 8 bases from J; bases unmatched to any gene: 5. DNA of the CDR3: TGTGCCAGCAGTTCCCCTGGGACAGGGGATGAGCAGTTCTTC. It specifies CASSSPGTGDEQFF. The full variable domain, completed using reference TRBV28 and TRBJ2-1, is DVKVTQSSRYLVKRTGEKVFLECVQDMDHENMFWYRQDPGLGLRLIYFSYDVKMKEKGDIPEGYSVSREKKERFSLILESASTNQTSMYLCASSSPGTGDEQFFGPGTRLTVL.

The rearrangement links TRBV5-6 to TRBJ1-1, with TRBD1 identical over 7 bases. CDR3 size: 16 residues. Germline V gene lookup returns CDR1 SGHDT and CDR2 YYEEEE. V lost 0 bases, J lost 0 bases, and 5 bases stayed unmatched. The CDR3 sequence: CASSLEEGALNTEAFF. The CDR3 coding sequence is TGTGCCAGCAGCTTGGAGGAGGGGGCTCTGAACACTGAAGCTTTCTTT.

The rearrangement joins TRBV19 to TRBJ1-1, with 8 nucleotides matching TRBD1. The CDR3 length is 15 residues. CDR1 is LNHDA and CDR2 is SQIVND in the germline V gene (reference sequence). V was clipped by 5 bases and J by 0 bases; unmatched bases: 5. The DNA of the CDR3 is TGTGCCAGTAGTGTCGACAGGGGCTTGAACACTGAAGCTTTCTTT. Protein: CASSVDRGLNTEAFF. The full variable domain, rest sourced from reference TRBV19 and TRBJ1-1, is DGGITQSPKYLFRKEGQNVTLSCEQNLNHDAMYWYRQDPGQGLRLIYYSQIVNDFQKGDIAEGYSVSREKKESFPLTVTSAQKNPTAFYLCASSVDRGLNTEAFFGQGTRLTVV.

The chain has TRBV28 and TRBJ2-7; tentatively, D is TRBD2 (6 bases). CDR3 length: 15 amino acids. V gave up 5 bases and J gave up 0 bases, with 14 bases separating them. Germline V gives CDR1 MDHEN, CDR2 SYDVKM. The CDR3 DNA reads TGTGCCAGCAGTCCCCCTGGGGGGAGCTCCTACGAGCAGTACTTC. This codes for CASSPPGGSSYEQYF.